These 13 T cell receptor beta chains share one sample of origin, sequenced in a study of T cells in Graves' hyperthyroidism and ophthalmopathy. What was amplified from RNA transcripts were TCR beta CDR3 regions. RT-PCR in the first round (using the HTBI primer set) targeted the TCR CDR3. TCRdb reprocessed the multiplex PCR reads with MiXCR, giving one entry per CDR3 protein. The profile shows about 740,000 distinct CDR3 sequences, around 13% of them singletons. Sequenced sample: blood. All receptors derive from a woman younger than 35 with Graves' hyperthyroidism.

The table lists this clonotype with a few counts. The chain combines TRBV11-2 with TRBJ1-1, with D possibly matching TRBD1 (6 bases). The V end was cut by 11 bases, the J end by 1 base, with 14 bases between. Germline CDR1 is SGHAT and CDR2 is FQNNGV. The CDR3 is 13 residues long. The DNA for the CDR3 is TGTGCCTGTCAGGGGCCCGGGAACACTGAAGCTTTCTTT. Encoded protein: CACQGPGNTEAFF.

This chain joins TRBV20-1 and TRBJ2-7, with D perhaps matching TRBD2 (6 bases). Germline-derived CDR1 and CDR2 are DFQATT and SNEGSKA (reference sequence). The V end was cut by 2 bases, the J end by 4 bases, with 15 bases between. The CDR3 is 14 amino acids. CDR3 sequence reads: CSARIGSSLYEQYF. The CDR3 bases are TGCAGTGCTAGAATCGGGAGTAGTTTGTACGAGCAGTACTTC.

This clonotype was observed many times. The chain employs TRBV20-1 and TRBJ2-1; 11 positions match TRBD2. The CDR3 runs to 14 residues. The trim removed 7 bases at V and 7 bases at J, leaving 9 bases unmatched. Germline V CDR1 and CDR2: DFQATT, SNEGSKA (reference sequence). CDR3 loop: CSVRTSGSGNEQFF. CDR3 DNA sequence: TGCAGTGTCCGTACTAGCGGGAGTGGTAATGAGCAGTTCTTC.

This clonotype was counted at least ten times. The rearrangement joins TRBV15 to TRBJ1-5; perhaps TRBD1 as D (6 bases). The CDR3 loop spans 14 amino acids. Deletions cut 4 bases from V and 5 bases from J, with 12 bases between. Germline-derived CDR1 and CDR2 are LNHNV and YYDKDF (reference sequence). CDR3 sequence: CATSITGNHQPQHF. The CDR3 nucleotides read TGTGCCACCAGCATAACAGGGAATCATCAGCCCCAGCATTTT. Supplemented by reference TRBV15 and TRBJ1-5, the full variable domain reads DAMVIQNPRYQVTQFGKPVTLSCSQTLNHNVMYWYQQKSSQAPKLLFHYYDKDFNNEADTPDNFQSRRPNTSFCFLDIRSPGLGDTAMYLCATSITGNHQPQHFGDGTRLSIL.

This clonotype appeared a few times. This CDR3 reads CASSLVRGPTREQYF. CDR3 bases: TGTGCCAGCAGCTTAGTCCGGGGGCCGACCCGCGAGCAGTACTTC. V gene TRBV7-8 combines with J gene TRBJ2-7; TRBD1 or TRBD2 may be the D gene (6 bases each). V was shortened by 1 base and J by 6 bases, with 16 bases between the two germline ends. CDR1 is SGHVS, CDR2 FQNEAQ, per germline. The CDR3 runs 15 residues.

This clonotype was seen ten or more times. This chain links TRBV2 with TRBJ2-1, with 11 bases fitting TRBD2. The CDR3 runs 15 residues. Germline values: CDR1 SNHLY, CDR2 FYNNEI. J was trimmed by 5 bases and V by 0 bases; bases with no gene match: 0. CDR3: CASSEALAGDNEQFF. The CDR3 nucleotides read TGTGCCAGCAGTGAAGCACTAGCGGGAGACAATGAGCAGTTCTTC.

The table lists this clonotype with many counts. The chain couples TRBV18 to TRBJ2-7; 7 bases are a match to TRBD1. Trimming removed 5 bases from V and 6 bases from J; junction bases left unmatched: 4. CDR3 length: 12 amino acids. Germline-derived CDR1 and CDR2 are KGHSH and LQKENI. For the CDR3, the DNA is TGTGCCAGCTCAGATACAGGGGCCGAGCAGTACTTC. Translated: CASSDTGAEQYF. Complete variable domain (other parts from reference TRBV18 and TRBJ2-7): NAGVMQNPRHLVRRRGQEARLRCSPMKGHSHVYWYRQLPEEGLKFMVYLQKENIIDESGMPKERFSAEFPKEGPSILRIQQVVRGDSAAYFCASSDTGAEQYFGPGTRLTVT.

This clonotype was detected a few times. V gene TRBV30 combines with J gene TRBJ2-7, with 9 bases matching TRBD1. The CDR3 is made up of 17 amino acids. V shed 4 bases, J shed 1 base, and the junction held 14 bases outside the gene matches. Germline lookup yields CDR1 GTSNPN and CDR2 SVGIG (reference sequence). The CDR3 nucleotides are TGTGCCTGGAAGGACAGGGGATGGAGGGAGTATTCCTACGAGCAGTACTTC. Amino acids: CAWKDRGWREYSYEQYF.

This chain connects TRBV7-3 to TRBJ2-5; TRBD1 is a possible D gene (6 bases). The V and J ends lost 4 bases and 2 bases respectively, with 17 bases between them. CDR1 and CDR2 (germline): SGHTA, FQGTGA. CDR3 length: 16 amino acids. This CDR3 reads CASSSGQSRSQETQYF. Written as DNA, the CDR3 is TGTGCCAGCAGCTCCGGACAGAGCCGGTCACAAGAGACCCAGTACTTC.

The chain uses TRBV13 and TRBJ1-6; possibly TRBD1 for D (5 bases). The CDR3 runs 15 residues. CDR1 and CDR2 (germline): PRHDT, FYEKMQ (reference sequence). The V end was cut by 1 base, the J end by 8 bases, with 12 bases between. The CDR3 is CASSLDRGPDSPLHF. The CDR3 region has the DNA TGTGCCAGCAGCTTAGACCGGGGACCCGATTCACCCCTCCACTTT.

In this sample, this clonotype turned up many times. V is TRBV20-1 and J is TRBJ2-1; D is unresolved. CDR3 length equals 13 residues. V dropped 6 bases and J dropped 1 base, with 10 bases sitting between them. Germline CDR1 reads DFQATT; CDR2 reads SNEGSKA (reference sequence). This CDR3 reads CSARRASYNEQFF. CDR3 DNA: TGCAGTGCCAGACGGGCTTCCTACAATGAGCAGTTCTTC.

The chain combines TRBV6-1 with TRBJ1-1; D may be TRBD1 (6 bases). The V and J ends lost 6 bases and 1 base respectively, with 12 bases between them. CDR1 and CDR2 from the germline V gene are MNHNS and SASEGT. The CDR3 sequence is 14 residues long. CDR3 protein: CASRPQGTNTEAFF. The CDR3 region has the DNA TGTGCCAGCAGGCCTCAGGGGACGAACACTGAAGCTTTCTTT.

The table lists this clonotype with many counts. The CDR3 is CASSLNFAPDTYEQYF. DNA of the CDR3: TGTGCCAGCAGCTTAAATTTCGCACCCGATACCTACGAGCAGTACTTC. The rearrangement links TRBV11-1 to TRBJ2-7, with unresolved D. V gave up 2 bases and J gave up 2 bases, with 16 bases separating them. The CDR3 loop spans 16 amino acids. Germline CDR1 SGHAT, CDR2 FQDESV (reference sequence).